This T cell receptor beta chain was observed in a study of blood T cell repertoires in COVID-19. Overall study: Researchers got acute and convalescent COVID-19 samples from the United States, Italy and Spain.

Germline trimming cut 5 bases from V and 5 bases from J; bases unmatched to any gene: 9. Germline assignment: CDR1 SGHRS and CDR2 YFSETQ. This CDR3 region has 14 residues. As originally analysed: By means of reference gene primer amplification, nucleated cell counts were estimated. This table comes from immunoSEQ multiplex PCR, and its TCRdb copy is limited to in-frame clones, with some not included. V, J and clone size derive from that table, while D and trimming were established from the DNA sequence. This table holds roughly 250,000 clones, 82% found once. This TCR was sampled from a woman older than 75 with active or convalescent COVID-19. Material for sequencing was peripheral blood. The V gene is TRBV5-1, the J gene TRBJ2-5; 7 bases are a match to TRBD2. CDR3 amino acids: CASSTSGISETQYF. DNA for the CDR3: TGCGCCAGCAGTACCAGCGGGATATCGGAGACCCAGTACTTC.